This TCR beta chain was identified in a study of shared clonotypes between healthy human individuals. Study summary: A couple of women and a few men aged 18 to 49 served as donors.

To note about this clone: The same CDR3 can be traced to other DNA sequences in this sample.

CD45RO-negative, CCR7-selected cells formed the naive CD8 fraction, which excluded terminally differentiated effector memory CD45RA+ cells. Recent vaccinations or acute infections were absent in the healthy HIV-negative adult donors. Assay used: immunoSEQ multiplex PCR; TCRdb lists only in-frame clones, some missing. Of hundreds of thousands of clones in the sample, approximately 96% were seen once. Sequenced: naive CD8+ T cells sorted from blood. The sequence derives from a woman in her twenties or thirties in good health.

In nucleotides, the CDR3 is TGTGCCAGCAGCCCAGGGACGGGACCCTACGAGCAGTACTTC. It encodes CASSPGTGPYEQYF. The rearrangement links TRBV5-4 to TRBJ2-7; D tentatively reads TRBD1 or TRBD2 (5 bases each). Germline values: CDR1 SGHNT, CDR2 YYREEE (reference sequence). This CDR3 contains 14 residues. The germline V and J ends were trimmed by 4 bases and 2 bases, with 13 bases remaining between them.